This TCR beta chain was retrieved from a study of cytotoxic CD8 clonotypes in ibrutinib-treated CLL. Study-wide results and limits: T-cell clonality at baseline went above that of age-matched healthy donors and rose and fell with circulating CD8+ T-cell counts.

Germline lookup yields CDR1 SQVTM and CDR2 ANQGSEA. The V end lost 6 bases, the J end lost 0 bases, and 12 bases lay between the germline ends. CDR3 length equals 14 residues. For this clone: The antigen is undetermined.

Generated by immunoSEQ multiplex PCR, the TCRdb table keeps only in-frame clones and is missing some. The sample yields some 10,000 clones, roughly four fifths seen once. This receptor was taken from a human donor with chronic lymphocytic leukemia. Sequencing was performed on PBMCs, taken at disease progression, from a patient treated with ibrutinib. The rearrangement links TRBV29-1 to TRBJ1-3; D call uncertain. CDR3: CSVLTPSSGNTIYF. CDR3 DNA: TGCAGCGTCCTGACACCCAGCTCTGGAAACACCATATATTTT.